This T cell receptor (beta chain) came from a study of CD8+CD57+ T cells in acquired aplastic anemia. Study results and caveats: Some 30 was the count of CD8+ CDR3 sequences that patients shared with controls.

V was pared by 2 bases and J by 0 bases, with 6 bases of the junction left unmatched. The V gene's germline CDR1 is KGHDR and CDR2 SFDVKD. This CDR3 region has 16 residues. Patients who underwent sequencing had shown CD8+CD57+ cell expansion by flow cytometry. Remarks on this clonotype: The antigen is undetermined.

Genomic DNA, the template, was used for profiling of the TCR beta VDJ and CDR3. TCRdb itself ran the reads through MiXCR, one entry per CDR3 protein. The sample records 220,000 or so distinct CDR3 sequences, roughly 60% being singletons. The receptor was derived from a human donor with aplastic anemia. The sample comprised sorted CD4+, CD8+, or CD8+CD57+ T cells (not recorded which) from PBMCs. The chain recombines TRBV24-1 with TRBJ2-7, with 7 bases aligning to TRBD1. The CDR3, as DNA: TGTGCCACCAGTGATTCCGGACAGGTTTCCTCCTACGAGCAGTACTTC. This codes for CATSDSGQVSSYEQYF.